This TCR beta chain came from a study of cytomegalovirus exposure and HLA in healthy donors. With respect to this clone: Its antigen is not identified.

Study-wide results and limits: An apparent linkage of common viral pathogens to several of the most significant clusters emerged in a later analysis. Whilst most TCR sequences proved rare, a subset of public TCRs occurred across many donors.

The donors were healthy bone marrow donors. Trimming removed 5 bases from V and 3 bases from J; junction bases left unmatched: 6. Germline loops: CDR1 MNHEY, CDR2 SVGAGI. The CDR3 contains 15 residues. Use of 60 Vbeta and 13 Jbeta primers characterized the PCR. This table comes from immunoSEQ multiplex PCR, and its TCRdb copy is limited to in-frame clones, with some not included. In the table there are roughly 130,000 clones, around 85% of which are singletons. Sequenced: PBMCs. The gene calls are TRBV6-5 and TRBJ2-7; TRBD2 matches 11 bases. The receptor's source is a woman in her fifties or sixties in good health and CMV-seropositive. CDR3 sequence reads: CASSPSGLAVYEQYF. The CDR3 DNA reads as TGTGCCAGCAGTCCTTCGGGACTAGCGGTCTACGAGCAGTACTTC.